The 25 T cell receptor beta chains presented below share a single source sample, sequenced in a study of response to subunit inactivated influenza vaccine listed by TCRdb under 2018. The label giving this sample's time point can be read as: 45 to 55 days after influenza vaccine administration. Library creation used RT-PCR. The listed sequencing device is Illumina HiSeq 2500. TCRdb trimmed public reads at Q25 via fastp, called clones via MiXCR and kept in-frame beta chains. Each entry merges the rows of one CDR3 protein and shows their most common DNA and genes. Here the sample has roughly 150,000 distinct CDR3 sequences; about a tenth occur a single time. The ten largest clones add up to about an eighth of the sample. Sequencing was performed on non-naive T cells sorted from PBMCs, taken roughly 6 weeks after vaccination. Reading the label with the study, this specimen's cell subset or site is: memory T cell fraction. Receptors were obtained from a middle-aged man who received an inactivated influenza vaccine. Donor details come from another sample of the same person, matched by shared clones.

This clonotype was picked up a small number of times. J is TRBJ2-4 and V is TRBV7-9; 10 nucleotides agree with TRBD1. With V trimmed by 1 base and J by 3 bases, 6 bases remained unmatched. CDR3 size: 17 residues. In germline, CDR1 is SEHNR, CDR2 FQNEAQ (reference sequence). CDR3 coding DNA: TGTGCCAGCAGCTTAGGGTTGACAGGGGGCGACAAAAACATTCAGTACTTC. Translation gives CASSLGLTGGDKNIQYF.

This clonotype was found many times. The chain recombines TRBV5-1 with TRBJ2-7; 12 bases line up with TRBD2. From germline, CDR1 is SGHRS and CDR2 YFSETQ. This CDR3 has 14 amino acids. The V segment lost 4 bases and the J segment 3 bases; nucleotides outside the gene matches: 2. CDR3 region: CASSATSGSYEQYF. Here the CDR3 DNA reads TGCGCCAGCAGCGCGACTAGCGGGAGCTACGAGCAGTACTTC.

This clonotype was seen many times. The rearrangement links TRBV27 to TRBJ2-3; D might be TRBD1 (6 bases). CDR1 is MNHEY, CDR2 SMNVEV, per germline (reference sequence). Trimming removed 6 bases from V and 0 bases from J, with 13 bases in between. The length of the CDR3 is 15 residues. The CDR3 DNA is TGTGCCAGCAGCGCCGGACAGATTAGCACAGATACGCAGTATTTT. Its protein product is CASSAGQISTDTQYF.

This clonotype was picked up many times. This chain joins TRBV20-1 and TRBJ2-3; D remains ambiguous. V gave up 2 bases and J gave up 5 bases, with 8 bases separating them. The CDR3 has 12 amino acids. Germline V gives CDR1 DFQATT, CDR2 SNEGSKA (reference sequence). The CDR3 sequence: CSARSPGDTQYF. The CDR3 DNA follows: TGCAGTGCTAGAAGCCCTGGAGATACGCAGTATTTT.

The CDR3 region is CASSIQTSYEQYF. In DNA form, the CDR3 reads TGCGCCAGCAGCATTCAGACCTCCTACGAGCAGTACTTC. The V gene is TRBV5-1, the J gene TRBJ2-7; D is uncertain. CDR3 length: 13 residues. The V end lost 4 bases, the J end lost 0 bases, and 8 bases lay between the germline ends. Germline CDR1 is SGHRS and CDR2 is YFSETQ.

This clonotype was counted only a few times. V and J are TRBV20-1 and TRBJ2-1; D tentatively reads TRBD1 or TRBD2 (5 bases each). V was pared by 7 bases and J by 3 bases, with 7 bases between. This CDR3 comprises 11 residues. Germline V CDR1 and CDR2: DFQATT, SNEGSKA (reference sequence). This CDR3 reads CSGGNYNEQFF. The CDR3 nucleotides read TGCAGTGGGGGGAACTACAATGAGCAGTTCTTC.

CDR3 in amino acids: CASSLEGKQETQYF. The CDR3, as DNA: TGCGCCAGCAGCTTGGAGGGCAAACAAGAGACCCAGTACTTC. V usage is TRBV5-1 and J usage is TRBJ2-5; no definite D call. The CDR3 extends over 14 amino acids. V lost 0 bases, J lost 2 bases, and 8 bases lay in between. Germline CDR1 SGHRS, CDR2 YFSETQ.

This clonotype was observed a few times. The gene calls are TRBV6-1 and TRBJ1-6; D uncertain. V shed 2 bases and J shed 8 bases, with 16 bases lying between them. The CDR3 covers 16 residues. Per germline, CDR1 MNHNS and CDR2 SASEGT. The CDR3 loop reads CASSESRRGRDSPLHF. In nucleotides, the CDR3 is TGTGCCAGCAGTGAAAGCCGGCGGGGAAGGGATTCACCCCTCCACTTT.

The DNA of the CDR3 is TGTGCCGACCATCAGGGGTGTCGGGGGAACACTGAAGCTTTCTTT. Encoded protein: CADHQGCRGNTEAFF. V and J are TRBV24-1 and TRBJ1-1; tentatively, D is TRBD1 (6 bases). V lost 12 bases to trimming and J lost 1 base, with 20 bases between them. Per the germline V gene, CDR1 is KGHDR and CDR2 is SFDVKD. The CDR3 has 15 amino acids.

This clonotype appeared many times. The chain carries TRBV20-1 and TRBJ2-3; D may be TRBD1 or TRBD2 (6 bases each). Germline lookup yields CDR1 DFQATT and CDR2 SNEGSKA (reference sequence). The CDR3 is 12 residues long. Deletions cut 7 bases from V and 2 bases from J, with 10 bases between. CDR3 in DNA: TGCAGTGTATCGGGGGCCACAGATACGCAGTATTTT. Translated, it gives CSVSGATDTQYF.

This clonotype has at least ten counts. The rearrangement uses TRBV12-3 or TRBV12-4 and TRBJ1-6, with D uncertain. CDR3 length: 13 residues. Trimming shortened V by 1 base and J by 7 bases, and 5 bases separated the two germline ends. The CDR3 sequence is CASSLGRNSPLHF. The CDR3 DNA sequence: TGTGCCAGCAGTTTAGGGAGGAATTCACCCCTCCACTTT.

This clonotype was found a few times. This rearrangement joins TRBV9 to TRBJ2-6; the D call may be TRBD1 or TRBD2 (5 bases each). Germline V gene sequence: CDR1 SGDLS, CDR2 YYNGEE. Trimming removed 3 bases from V and 4 bases from J, with 17 bases in between. The CDR3 totals 17 residues. CDR3 bases: TGTGCCAGCAGCGGGGGACCCGGGCTCACCGGGGCCAACGTCCTGACTTTC. This sequence encodes CASSGGPGLTGANVLTF.

With regard to this clonotype: Given a much more abundant clone one base away, this may be a read error. The V call is TRBV12-3 or TRBV12-4, the J call TRBJ1-5, with 7 bases fitting TRBD1. The CDR3 is 15 residues long. CDR3 DNA: TGTGTCAGCAGACCCGGGACAGTTAGCAATCAGCCCCAGCATTTT. It translates to CVSRPGTVSNQPQHF.

This clonotype was recorded at least ten times. V usage is TRBV5-6 and J usage is TRBJ2-3; D is uncertain. This CDR3 region has 11 residues. Germline-derived CDR1 and CDR2 are SGHDT and YYEEEE. V shed 4 bases and J shed 3 bases, with 3 bases lying between them. The CDR3 sequence: CASSVTDTQYF. The CDR3 DNA is TGTGCCAGCAGCGTGACAGATACGCAGTATTTT. Full variable domain (remainder filled in from reference TRBV5-6 and TRBJ2-3): DAGVTQSPTHLIKTRGQQVTLRCSPKSGHDTVSWYQQALGQGPQFIFQYYEEEERQRGNFPDRFSGHQFPNYSSELNVNALLLGDSALYLCASSVTDTQYFGPGTRLTVL.

This clonotype occurred many times. The chain has TRBV10-3 and TRBJ2-5, with TRBD1 identical over 9 bases. In germline, CDR1 is ENHRY, CDR2 SYGVKD. This CDR3 region has 15 residues. Trimming took 7 bases from V and 5 from J; bases not matched to a gene: 11. CDR3 sequence reads: CAINMKQGARETQYF. For the CDR3, the DNA is TGTGCCATCAACATGAAACAGGGGGCTAGGGAGACCCAGTACTTC.

The chain uses TRBV4-3 and TRBJ2-1; 8 nucleotides agree with TRBD2. Unmatched junction bases numbered 12, after V lost 2 bases and J lost 6 bases. Germline CDR1 is LGHNA and CDR2 is YSLEER. The CDR3 length is 17 residues. CDR3 in amino acids: CASSQSPGLGGRNEQFF. DNA for the CDR3: TGCGCCAGCAGCCAAAGTCCGGGACTAGGAGGACGCAATGAGCAGTTCTTC.

In this sample, this clonotype turned up many times. The chain recombines TRBV24-1 with TRBJ2-1; TRBD2 is a possible D gene (5 bases). Germline lookup yields CDR1 KGHDR and CDR2 SFDVKD. The CDR3 totals 13 residues. V lost 1 base to trimming and J lost 9 bases, with 9 bases between them. CDR3 DNA sequence: TGTGCCACCAGTGATTTAGGTGGAGGTGAGCAGTTCTTC. It is translated as CATSDLGGGEQFF.

This clonotype was seen repeatedly, ten times or more. This sequence joins TRBV12-3 or TRBV12-4 and TRBJ2-5; 9 nucleotides align to TRBD2. The CDR3 consists of 15 residues. The V segment lost 4 bases and the J segment 5 bases; nucleotides outside the gene matches: 8. CDR3 nucleotides: TGTGCCAGCAGTTCAAGCGGGGGGCCCCTTGAGACCCAGTACTTC. The encoded protein is CASSSSGGPLETQYF.

This clonotype was found many times. The chain links TRBV4-1 to TRBJ2-3; 7 bases agree with TRBD1. CDR1 MGHRA and CDR2 YSYEKL come from the germline V gene. This CDR3 has 15 amino acids. V shed 5 bases, J shed 3 bases, and the junction held 8 bases outside the gene matches. CDR3 amino acids: CASSKQGPSTDTQYF. The CDR3 nucleotides are TGCGCCAGCAGCAAACAGGGGCCTAGTACAGATACGCAGTATTTT.

J is TRBJ2-1 and V is TRBV6-2 or TRBV6-3, with 7 bases that match TRBD2. The CDR3 contains 14 residues. V lost 6 bases, J lost 2 bases, and 4 bases stayed unmatched. Per germline, CDR1 MNHEY and CDR2 SVGEGT. The CDR3, as DNA: TGTGCCAGCAGCCTAGCGGCCCCCTACAATGAGCAGTTCTTC. Amino acid sequence: CASSLAAPYNEQFF.

This clonotype was counted at least ten times. The chain carries TRBV6-5 and TRBJ2-4; 9 positions match TRBD1. J gave up 8 bases and V 6 bases, and 14 bases lay outside the gene matches. The CDR3 spans 16 residues. Germline V gene data show CDR1 as MNHEY and CDR2 as SVGAGI. In DNA, the CDR3 is TGTGCCAGCAGCACGAGGTTACAGGGGGCGCGAGACATTCAGTACTTC. Protein: CASSTRLQGARDIQYF.

The chain uses TRBV20-1 and TRBJ2-7, with 9 nucleotides matching TRBD2. The V segment lost 3 bases and the J segment 2 bases; nucleotides outside the gene matches: 5. The germline CDR1 and CDR2 sequences are DFQATT and SNEGSKA (reference sequence). CDR3 size: 14 residues. The CDR3 region has the DNA TGCAGTGCTAGTGGCCTAGCGGGGACCTACGAGCAGTACTTC. This encodes CSASGLAGTYEQYF.

This clonotype was counted between two and nine times. The rearrangement joins TRBV7-8 to TRBJ2-5; D is unclear. Germline V gives CDR1 SGHVS, CDR2 FQNEAQ. The CDR3 has 15 amino acids. Trimming left V 0 bases short and J 0 bases short, with 8 bases between. CDR3 bases: TGTGCCAGCAGCTTAGCGCAGGCGTACCAAGAGACCCAGTACTTC. Protein product: CASSLAQAYQETQYF.

There are a few counts of this clonotype. The chain combines TRBV6-2 or TRBV6-3 with TRBJ1-5, with D unresolved. The CDR3 spans 16 residues. The germline CDR1 and CDR2 sequences are MNHEY and SVGEGT. V was pared by 2 bases and J by 2 bases, with 13 bases between. DNA for the CDR3: TGTGCCAGCAGTTACGCCGGAGCTTCGGGCAATCAGCCCCAGCATTTT. This codes for CASSYAGASGNQPQHF.

This clonotype was found many times. V usage is TRBV5-6 and J usage is TRBJ2-4, with 8 bases aligning to TRBD2. Trimming removed 4 bases from V and 2 bases from J; junction bases left unmatched: 2. CDR1 SGHDT and CDR2 YYEEEE come from the germline V gene. This CDR3 spans 14 amino acids. The CDR3 loop is CASSPGGTKNIQYF. The CDR3 DNA sequence: TGTGCCAGCAGCCCGGGAGGGACCAAAAACATTCAGTACTTC. Full variable domain (rest looked up from reference TRBV5-6 and TRBJ2-4): DAGVTQSPTHLIKTRGQQVTLRCSPKSGHDTVSWYQQALGQGPQFIFQYYEEEERQRGNFPDRFSGHQFPNYSSELNVNALLLGDSALYLCASSPGGTKNIQYFGAGTRLSVL.